This T cell receptor beta chain emerged from a study of blood T cell repertoires in COVID-19. Study context: Collection of acute and convalescent COVID-19 samples took place in the United States, Italy and Spain.

The CDR3 runs to 14 residues. The V gene lost 4 bases and the J gene lost 0 bases, with 9 bases spanning the gap. Germline V lookup: CDR1 LGHNA, CDR2 YSLEER. Using immunoSEQ multiplex PCR, the repertoire was profiled, and TCRdb retains in-frame clones only, with some absent. The table records around 80,000 clones, about 70% of them present only once. The clonotype was recovered from a man between 45 and 60 years old with active or convalescent COVID-19. The specimen sequenced was peripheral blood. The chain combines TRBV4-3 with TRBJ1-2; D remains unclear. The CDR3 bases are TGCGCCAGCAGCCGCGGCGCATCTAACTATGGCTACACCTTC. Translating it yields CASSRGASNYGYTF.